The 31 T cell receptor beta chains presented below share a single source sample, sequenced in a study of blood T cell repertoires in COVID-19 (dated by TCRdb to the early 2020s). Library prep was done by the immunoSEQ multiplex PCR assay. TCRdb's version of the immuneACCESS table is confined to in-frame rearrangements and falls short of the full clone set. An unresolved V gene accounts for under half of the shortfall where checked; the remainder is of unknown origin. Across this sample there are roughly 250,000 clones, with around 82% seen only once. The ten most abundant clones make up around 7.8% of the sample. The sequenced material came from peripheral blood. All receptors come from a human donor in a cohort sampled during active COVID-19.

Only one count was recorded for this clone. The chain's CDR3 is CASSLAGVGGRSEKLFF. The DNA of the CDR3 is TGTGCCAGCAGCTTAGCGGGCGTTGGGGGCCGGAGTGAAAAACTGTTTTTT. The chain combines TRBV7-9 with TRBJ1-4; TRBD1 might be the D (6 bases). The length of the CDR3 is 17 residues. Germline CDR1 and CDR2: SEHNR and FQNEAQ (reference sequence). Trimming shortened V by 0 bases and J by 7 bases, and 18 bases separated the two germline ends.

V gene TRBV30 combines with J gene TRBJ1-5; 7 nucleotides line up with TRBD1. This CDR3 has 14 amino acids. From germline, CDR1 is GTSNPN and CDR2 SVGIG (reference sequence). With 4 bases clipped from V and 2 bases from J, the junction kept 5 bases outside the gene matches. CDR3 amino acids: CAWTATGGNQPQHF. The CDR3 DNA reads TGTGCCTGGACCGCTACAGGGGGCAATCAGCCCCAGCATTTT.

The gene calls are TRBV28 and TRBJ1-1; 7 bases map to TRBD1. This CDR3 spans 14 amino acids. Germline-derived CDR1 and CDR2 are MDHEN and SYDVKM. V shed 10 bases and J 10 bases; nucleotides not matched to a gene: 18. CDR3 region: CATITRQGSLGAFF. The CDR3 bases are TGTGCCACAATAACCCGACAGGGATCACTTGGAGCTTTCTTT. The full variable domain, in which reference TRBV28 and TRBJ1-1 provide the parts outside the CDR3, is DVKVTQSSRYLVKRTGEKVFLECVQDMDHENMFWYRQDPGLGLRLIYFSYDVKMKEKGDIPEGYSVSREKKERFSLILESASTNQTSMYLCATITRQGSLGAFFGQGTRLTVV.

The CDR3 is CASGDRGVYEQYF. The CDR3 coding sequence is TGTGCCAGCGGGGACAGGGGGGTCTACGAGCAGTACTTC. The chain joins TRBV2 to TRBJ2-7, with 11 nucleotides matching TRBD1. Per the germline V gene, CDR1 is SNHLY and CDR2 is FYNNEI. The CDR3 has 13 amino acids. V shed 8 bases, J shed 3 bases, and the junction held 3 bases outside the gene matches.

The chain employs TRBV28 and TRBJ1-5; D unresolved. CDR1 MDHEN and CDR2 SYDVKM come from the germline V gene. The CDR3 has 14 residues. Trimming pared 2 bases from V and 0 bases from J, leaving 5 bases between. In DNA, the CDR3 is TGTGCCAGCAGTTTAGCAGGTAGCAATCAGCCCCAGCATTTT. Translating gives CASSLAGSNQPQHF. Based on the CDR3 plus reference TRBV28 and TRBJ1-5, the full variable domain is DVKVTQSSRYLVKRTGEKVFLECVQDMDHENMFWYRQDPGLGLRLIYFSYDVKMKEKGDIPEGYSVSREKKERFSLILESASTNQTSMYLCASSLAGSNQPQHFGDGTRLSIL.

The CDR3 reads CASSPPGLAGGTETQYF. CDR3 coding DNA: TGTGCCAGCTCACCACCGGGACTAGCGGGAGGCACAGAGACCCAGTACTTC. The chain links TRBV18 to TRBJ2-5, with 15 bases fitting TRBD2. This CDR3 contains 17 residues. Losses at the gene ends were 0 bases for V and 4 bases for J; bases not matched to a gene: 3. CDR1 KGHSH and CDR2 LQKENI come from the germline V gene. The full variable domain, its missing parts supplied by reference TRBV18 and TRBJ2-5, is NAGVMQNPRHLVRRRGQEARLRCSPMKGHSHVYWYRQLPEEGLKFMVYLQKENIIDESGMPKERFSAEFPKEGPSILRIQQVVRGDSAAYFCASSPPGLAGGTETQYFGPGTRLLVL.

This chain connects TRBV15 to TRBJ2-7, with 7 bases identical to TRBD2. Looked up from germline, CDR1 is LNHNV and CDR2 is YYDKDF (reference sequence). Losses at the gene ends were 1 base for V and 1 base for J; bases not matched to a gene: 13. The CDR3 has 18 residues. CDR3 bases: TGTGCCACCAGCAGAGGTCCTAGCGGTAGCCCAAATTCCTACGAGCAGTACTTC. This encodes CATSRGPSGSPNSYEQYF.

The table lists this clone with a few counts. The genes are TRBV6-5 and TRBJ1-2; 10 bases are a match to TRBD1. The CDR3 length is 14 residues. J gave up 6 bases and V 2 bases, and 3 bases lay outside the gene matches. Germline assignment: CDR1 MNHEY and CDR2 SVGAGI. The CDR3 nucleotides read TGTGCCAGCAGTTACCCGGGACAGGGGAATGGCTACACCTTC. This encodes CASSYPGQGNGYTF.

The V and J genes are TRBV10-1 and TRBJ2-2; 7 bases agree with TRBD2. This CDR3 comprises 14 residues. The V gene's germline CDR1 is WNHNN and CDR2 SYGVQD (reference sequence). The J segment lost 4 bases and the V segment lost 5 bases, leaving 4 bases of the junction unmatched. The CDR3 nucleotides read TGCGCCAGCAGTTCACTAGCGAGCACCGGGGAGCTGTTTTTT. This codes for CASSSLASTGELFF.

This chain uses TRBV5-1 with TRBJ2-1; TRBD2 matches 10 bases. Per germline, CDR1 SGHRS and CDR2 YFSETQ. The CDR3 length is 18 residues. J was trimmed by 5 bases and V by 1 base; bases with no gene match: 12. CDR3 region: CASSLRTSGRWVHNEQFF. The CDR3 DNA reads TGCGCCAGCAGCTTGAGGACTAGCGGACGGTGGGTCCACAATGAGCAGTTCTTC.

The chain links TRBV16 to TRBJ1-4; 7 nucleotides line up with TRBD1. The V gene end was trimmed by 5 bases and the J gene end by 2 bases; junction bases not matched to a gene: 5. Germline CDR1 is KGHSY and CDR2 is FQNENV. The CDR3 runs 15 residues. CDR3 nucleotides: TGTGCCAGCAGCGACACAGGGGCGACTAATGAAAAACTGTTTTTT. It codes for CASSDTGATNEKLFF.

CDR3 sequence: CASSPLAGGRNEQFF. The CDR3 nucleotides read TGTGCCAGCAGTCCCCTAGCCGGGGGGCGCAATGAGCAGTTCTTC. The V and J genes are TRBV6-6 and TRBJ2-1; D might be TRBD2 (7 bases). CDR3 length equals 15 residues. Germline V gene data show CDR1 as MNHNY and CDR2 as SVGAGI (reference sequence). The V end lost 5 bases, the J end lost 6 bases, and 17 bases lay between the germline ends.

The chain recombines TRBV3-1 (or the pseudogene TRBV3-2) with TRBJ2-7; D uncertain. V lost 5 bases to trimming and J lost 2 bases, with 7 bases between them. Germline CDR1 reads LGHDT; CDR2 reads YNNKEL (reference sequence). CDR3 size: 12 residues. CDR3 coding DNA: TGTGCCAGCAGCAAACACCCCTACGAGCAGTACTTC. It encodes CASSKHPYEQYF.

This sequence joins TRBV3-1 (or the pseudogene TRBV3-2) and TRBJ2-1; 11 positions match TRBD2. Germline lookup yields CDR1 LGHDT and CDR2 YNNKEL (reference sequence). Trimming at V came to 1 base and at J to 5 bases, leaving 7 bases not matched to a gene. The CDR3 extends over 17 amino acids. CDR3 loop: CASSQVALLAGDNEQFF. In DNA, the CDR3 is TGTGCCAGCAGCCAAGTGGCGCTACTAGCGGGAGACAATGAGCAGTTCTTC.

This clone was detected many times. CDR3 residues: CASSFNGYYEQYF. The CDR3 nucleotides are TGTGCCAGCAGCTTCAACGGTTATTACGAGCAGTACTTC. The genes are TRBV11-2 and TRBJ2-7; D call uncertain. The CDR3 runs to 13 residues. Trimming shortened V by 3 bases and J by 4 bases, and 10 bases separated the two germline ends. Per germline, CDR1 SGHAT and CDR2 FQNNGV.

The J gene is TRBJ2-7, the V gene TRBV9, with TRBD2 matching over 8 bases. This CDR3 has 16 residues. The J segment lost 3 bases and the V segment lost 2 bases, leaving 10 bases of the junction unmatched. CDR1 SGDLS and CDR2 YYNGEE come from the germline V gene. Written as DNA, the CDR3 is TGTGCCAGCAGCGTTGGGCCCAGCGGGAGCGGCTACGAGCAGTACTTC. This sequence encodes CASSVGPSGSGYEQYF.

This clone has only a few counts. The chain uses TRBV5-1 and TRBJ2-7; 8 bases line up with TRBD2. Losses at the gene ends were 4 bases for V and 1 base for J; bases not matched to a gene: 7. Germline CDR1 SGHRS, CDR2 YFSETQ. CDR3 size: 15 residues. CDR3 DNA: TGCGCCAGCAGCACAGCTAGCGGGCTGTCCTACGAGCAGTACTTC. Translation gives CASSTASGLSYEQYF. The entire variable domain, with the rest obtained from reference TRBV5-1 and TRBJ2-7, is as follows: KAGVTQTPRYLIKTRGQQVTLSCSPISGHRSVSWYQQTPGQGLQFLFEYFSETQRNKGNFPGRFSGRQFSNSRSEMNVSTLELGDSALYLCASSTASGLSYEQYFGPGTRLTVT.

This clone appeared a few times. DNA of the CDR3: TGTGCCAGCAGCGCGTGGGACAGGGACAATGAGCAGTTCTTC. Its translation is CASSAWDRDNEQFF. The chain joins TRBV9 to TRBJ2-1; 9 nucleotides align to TRBD1. Germline-derived CDR1 and CDR2 are SGDLS and YYNGEE. Germline trimming cut 3 bases from V and 5 bases from J; bases unmatched to any gene: 3. This CDR3 is 14 amino acids long. Supplemented by reference TRBV9 and TRBJ2-1, the full variable domain reads DSGVTQTPKHLITATGQRVTLRCSPRSGDLSVYWYQQSLDQGLQFLIQYYNGEERAKGNILERFSAQQFPDLHSELNLSSLELGDSALYFCASSAWDRDNEQFFGPGTRLTVL.

This rearrangement joins TRBV7-9 to TRBJ1-1; D may be TRBD1 (5 bases). This CDR3 comprises 16 residues. Germline V gene sequence: CDR1 SEHNR, CDR2 FQNEAQ (reference sequence). The V gene lost 1 base and the J gene lost 3 bases, with 15 bases spanning the gap. The CDR3 DNA sequence: TGTGCCAGCAGCTTAGGGATACAGGCAGTACACACTGAAGCTTTCTTT. This gives the protein CASSLGIQAVHTEAFF.

The chain couples TRBV5-1 to TRBJ1-2; D gene unclear. The ends were cut back, 4 bases at V and 0 bases at J, with 34 bases in the middle. This CDR3 has 22 amino acids. CDR1 and CDR2 from the germline V gene are SGHRS and YFSETQ. The CDR3 sequence is CASSPGFVASSPGWVANYGYTF. CDR3 in DNA: TGCGCCAGCAGCCCGGGTTTTGTAGCCAGCAGCCCGGGGTGGGTAGCTAACTATGGCTACACCTTC.

The CDR3 loop reads CASSYSRPSAGNTIYF. The CDR3 bases are TGTGCCAGCAGTTACTCGCGGCCTAGCGCTGGAAACACCATATATTTT. The V call is TRBV6-5, the J call TRBJ1-3; D remains ambiguous. V lost 0 bases and J lost 2, with 11 bases in between. Germline V gives CDR1 MNHEY, CDR2 SVGAGI. The CDR3 has 16 residues.

This rearrangement joins TRBV2 to TRBJ1-4, with a possible D match to TRBD1 (5 bases). The germline V and J ends were trimmed by 4 bases and 5 bases, with 8 bases remaining between them. This CDR3 region has 13 residues. Germline V lookup: CDR1 SNHLY, CDR2 FYNNEI. The CDR3 protein is CASSGQKNEKLFF. The CDR3 DNA follows: TGTGCCAGCAGTGGACAGAAGAATGAAAAACTGTTTTTT.

This chain connects TRBV5-5 to TRBJ1-2; D is possibly TRBD1 (6 bases). The CDR3 covers 15 residues. V lost 4 bases and J 4 bases, leaving 17 bases between the germline ends. Germline CDR1 SGHKS, CDR2 YYEKEE (reference sequence). CDR3 residues: CASSQQAQGSYGYTF. CDR3 DNA sequence: TGTGCCAGCAGCCAACAAGCACAGGGAAGCTATGGCTACACCTTC. The full variable domain, rest sourced from reference TRBV5-5 and TRBJ1-2, is DAGVTQSPTHLIKTRGQQVTLRCSPISGHKSVSWYQQVLGQGPQFIFQYYEKEERGRGNFPDRFSARQFPNYSSELNVNALLLGDSALYLCASSQQAQGSYGYTFGSGTRLTVV.

The chain has TRBV3-1 (or the pseudogene TRBV3-2) and TRBJ2-1; TRBD2 aligns across 8 bases. This CDR3 comprises 17 residues. The germline V gene encodes CDR1 LGHDT and CDR2 YNNKEL (reference sequence). V lost 4 bases and J lost 6; bases outside the gene matches: 14. DNA for the CDR3: TGTGCCAGCAGCCCTCGGGCGACCGGGACTAGGGCCAATGAGCAGTTCTTC. It is translated as CASSPRATGTRANEQFF.

The gene calls are TRBV10-2 and TRBJ1-4, with TRBD1 identical over 9 bases. The germline CDR1 and CDR2 sequences are WSHSY and SAAADI. V trimming: 3 bases; J trimming: 7 bases; junction bases outside the gene matches: 18. The CDR3 is 19 amino acids. The DNA of the CDR3 is TGCGCCAGCAGTGAAAGGGAAGTGTCAGGGACAGGGTACGGTGAAAAACTGTTTTTT. Protein sequence: CASSEREVSGTGYGEKLFF.

By frequency in the sample, this clone is medium-sized (0.01 to 0.1%). Relative to the germline gene, one junction end is altered; a read error may explain this. This chain joins TRBV7-7 and TRBJ1-1; 8 bases line up with TRBD1. The V gene's germline CDR1 is SSHAT and CDR2 FNYEAQ (reference sequence). This CDR3 has 13 amino acids. CDR3 protein: CASSLGQGTEAFF. The CDR3, as DNA: TGTGCTAGCAGCTTAGGACAGGGCACTGAAGCTTTCTTT.

The rearrangement links TRBV6-4 to TRBJ1-2, with 8 nucleotides matching TRBD1. Looked up from germline, CDR1 is MRHNA and CDR2 is SNTAGT. This CDR3 comprises 15 residues. Losses at the gene ends were 6 bases for V and 1 base for J; bases not matched to a gene: 7. The CDR3 sequence is CASRWRQGLNYGYTF. CDR3 in DNA: TGTGCCAGCAGATGGCGACAGGGGCTTAACTATGGCTACACCTTC.

This clone was seen only a few times. J is TRBJ2-7 and V is TRBV5-1, with D maybe TRBD1 (6 bases). The CDR3 spans 15 residues. Germline CDR1 SGHRS, CDR2 YFSETQ. V lost 0 bases and J lost 3, with 13 bases in between. For the CDR3, the DNA is TGCGCCAGCAGCTTGGAACAGGGCCCTTTCTACGAGCAGTACTTC. Its protein is CASSLEQGPFYEQYF.

V and J are TRBV9 and TRBJ2-7, with 11 nucleotides matching TRBD2. This CDR3 is built from 14 residues. Trimming removed 3 bases from V and 7 bases from J; junction bases left unmatched: 6. Germline CDR1 SGDLS, CDR2 YYNGEE. The CDR3 DNA reads TGTGCCAGCAGCGCACTAGCGGGAGCAGGGGAGCAGTACTTC. This codes for CASSALAGAGEQYF.

This clone has a single count. J is TRBJ2-3 and V is TRBV11-3, with 8 bases identical to TRBD2. The CDR3 is made up of 15 amino acids. V trimming: 3 bases; J trimming: 2 bases; junction bases outside the gene matches: 4. Per germline, CDR1 SGHNT and CDR2 YENEEA. CDR3 residues: CASSLTSELTDTQYF. The CDR3 DNA follows: TGTGCCAGCAGCTTGACTAGCGAGCTCACAGATACGCAGTATTTT.

About this clone itself: The junction and the germline gene differ at one end; a read error may be behind it. This sequence joins TRBV7-7 and TRBJ2-2; TRBD1 matches at 9 bases. The germline V gene encodes CDR1 SSHAT and CDR2 FNYEAQ (reference sequence). The length of the CDR3 is 19 residues. This chain's CDR3 is CASSLGPGQGRFGTGELFF. CDR3 in DNA: TGTGCTAGCAGCTTAGGACCGGGACAGGGTCGTTTCGGCACCGGGGAGCTGTTTTTT.